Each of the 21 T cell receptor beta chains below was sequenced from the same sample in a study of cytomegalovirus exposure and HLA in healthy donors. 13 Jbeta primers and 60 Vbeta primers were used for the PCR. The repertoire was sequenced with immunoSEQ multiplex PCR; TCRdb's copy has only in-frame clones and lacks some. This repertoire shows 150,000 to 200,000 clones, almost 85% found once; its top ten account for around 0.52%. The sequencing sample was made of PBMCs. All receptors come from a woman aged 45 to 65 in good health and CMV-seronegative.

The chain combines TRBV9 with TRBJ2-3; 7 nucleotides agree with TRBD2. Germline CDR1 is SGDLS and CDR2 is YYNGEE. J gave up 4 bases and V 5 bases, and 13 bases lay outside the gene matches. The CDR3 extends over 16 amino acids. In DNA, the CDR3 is TGTGCCAGCAGTAACGATTTTCGGGGGGTCCCAGATACGCAGTATTTT. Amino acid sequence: CASSNDFRGVPDTQYF. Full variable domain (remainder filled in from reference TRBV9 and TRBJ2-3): DSGVTQTPKHLITATGQRVTLRCSPRSGDLSVYWYQQSLDQGLQFLIQYYNGEERAKGNILERFSAQQFPDLHSELNLSSLELGDSALYFCASSNDFRGVPDTQYFGPGTRLTVL.

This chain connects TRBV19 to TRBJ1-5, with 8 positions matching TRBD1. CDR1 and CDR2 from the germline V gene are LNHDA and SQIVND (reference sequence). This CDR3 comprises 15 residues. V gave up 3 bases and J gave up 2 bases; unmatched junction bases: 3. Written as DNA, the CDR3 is TGTGCCAGTAGTATTCAGGGGGCTGGCAATCAGCCCCAGCATTTT. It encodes CASSIQGAGNQPQHF.

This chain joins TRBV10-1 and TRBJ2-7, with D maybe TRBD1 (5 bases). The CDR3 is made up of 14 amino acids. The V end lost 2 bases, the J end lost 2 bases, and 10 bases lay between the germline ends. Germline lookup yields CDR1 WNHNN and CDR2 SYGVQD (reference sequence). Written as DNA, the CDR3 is TGCGCCAGCAGTGAGCCCGACAGACCCTACGAGCAGTACTTC. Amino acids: CASSEPDRPYEQYF.

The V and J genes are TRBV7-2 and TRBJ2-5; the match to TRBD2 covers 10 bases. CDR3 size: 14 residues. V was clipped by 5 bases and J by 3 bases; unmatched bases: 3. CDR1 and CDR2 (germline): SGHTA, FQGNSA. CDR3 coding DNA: TGTGCCAGCAGCCTAACTAGCGGGGAAGAGACCCAGTACTTC. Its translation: CASSLTSGEETQYF.

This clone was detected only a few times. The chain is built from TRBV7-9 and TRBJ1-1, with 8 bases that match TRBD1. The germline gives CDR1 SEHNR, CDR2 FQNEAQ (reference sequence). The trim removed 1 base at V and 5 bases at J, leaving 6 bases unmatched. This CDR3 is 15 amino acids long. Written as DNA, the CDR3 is TGTGCCAGCAGCTTAGACTCCACAGGGGGGACTGAAGCTTTCTTT. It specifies CASSLDSTGGTEAFF.

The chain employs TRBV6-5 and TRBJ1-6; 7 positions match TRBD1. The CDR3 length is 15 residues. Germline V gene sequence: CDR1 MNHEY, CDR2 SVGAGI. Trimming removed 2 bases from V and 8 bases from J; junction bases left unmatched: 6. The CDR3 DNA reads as TGTGCCAGCAGTTACGAGGACAGGAACGATTCACCCCTCCACTTT. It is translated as CASSYEDRNDSPLHF.

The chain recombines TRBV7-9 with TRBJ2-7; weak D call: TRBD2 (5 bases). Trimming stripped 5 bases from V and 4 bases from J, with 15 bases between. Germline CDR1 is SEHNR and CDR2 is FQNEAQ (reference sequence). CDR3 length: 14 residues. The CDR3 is CASSLSGFSYEQYF. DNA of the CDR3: TGTGCCAGCAGCCTCTCGGGATTTTCATACGAGCAGTACTTC. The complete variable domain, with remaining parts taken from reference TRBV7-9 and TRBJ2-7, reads DTGVSQNPRHKITKRGQNVTFRCDPISEHNRLYWYRQTLGQGPEFLTYFQNEAQLEKSRLLSDRFSAERPKGSFSTLEIQRTEQGDSAMYLCASSLSGFSYEQYFGPGTRLTVT.

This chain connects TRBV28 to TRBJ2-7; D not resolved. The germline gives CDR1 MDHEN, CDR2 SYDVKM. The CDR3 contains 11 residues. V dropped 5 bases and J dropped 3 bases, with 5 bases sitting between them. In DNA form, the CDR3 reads TGTGCCAGCAGTCCCAACTACGAGCAGTACTTC. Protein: CASSPNYEQYF.

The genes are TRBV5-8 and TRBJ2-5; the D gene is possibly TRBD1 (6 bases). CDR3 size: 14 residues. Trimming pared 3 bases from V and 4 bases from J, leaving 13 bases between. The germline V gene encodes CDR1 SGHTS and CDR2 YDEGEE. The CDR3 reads CASSSGQRAETQYF. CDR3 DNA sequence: TGTGCCAGCAGCTCCGGACAGAGGGCAGAGACCCAGTACTTC. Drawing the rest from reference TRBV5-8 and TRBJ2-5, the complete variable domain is EAGVTQSPTHLIKTRGQQATLRCSPISGHTSVYWYQQALGLGLQFLLWYDEGEERNRGNFPPRFSGRQFPNYSSELNVNALELEDSALYLCASSSGQRAETQYFGPGTRLLVL.

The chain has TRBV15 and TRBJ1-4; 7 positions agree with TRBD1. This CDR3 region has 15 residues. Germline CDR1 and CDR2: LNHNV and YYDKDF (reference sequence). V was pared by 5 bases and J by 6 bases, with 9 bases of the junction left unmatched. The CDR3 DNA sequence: TGTGCCACCAGCGGCCGGATAGGGGGCGATGAAAAACTGTTTTTT. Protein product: CATSGRIGGDEKLFF.

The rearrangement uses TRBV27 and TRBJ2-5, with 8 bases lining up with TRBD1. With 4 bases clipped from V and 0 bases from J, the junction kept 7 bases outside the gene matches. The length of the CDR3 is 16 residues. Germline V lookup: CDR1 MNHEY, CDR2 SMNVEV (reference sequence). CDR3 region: CASSSPTGGYQETQYF. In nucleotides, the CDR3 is TGTGCCAGCAGTTCTCCCACAGGGGGGTACCAAGAGACCCAGTACTTC.

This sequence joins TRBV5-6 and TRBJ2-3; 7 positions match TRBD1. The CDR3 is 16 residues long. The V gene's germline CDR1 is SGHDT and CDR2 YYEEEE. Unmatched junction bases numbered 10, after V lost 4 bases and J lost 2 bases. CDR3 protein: CASSLMWDRDTDTQYF. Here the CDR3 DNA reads TGTGCCAGCAGCCTAATGTGGGACAGAGACACAGATACGCAGTATTTT.

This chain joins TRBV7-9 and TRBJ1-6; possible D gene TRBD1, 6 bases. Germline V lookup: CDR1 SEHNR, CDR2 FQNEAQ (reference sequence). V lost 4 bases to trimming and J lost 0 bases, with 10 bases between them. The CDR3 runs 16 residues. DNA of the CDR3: TGTGCCAGCAGCTCCACAGGGAGCTCCTATAATTCACCCCTCCACTTT. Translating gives CASSSTGSSYNSPLHF.

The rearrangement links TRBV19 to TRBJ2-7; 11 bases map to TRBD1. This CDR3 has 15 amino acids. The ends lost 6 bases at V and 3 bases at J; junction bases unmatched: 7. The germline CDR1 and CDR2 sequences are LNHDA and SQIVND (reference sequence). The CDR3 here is CASRSSGTGGYEQYF. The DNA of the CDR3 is TGTGCCAGTAGATCCTCCGGGACAGGGGGCTACGAGCAGTACTTC.

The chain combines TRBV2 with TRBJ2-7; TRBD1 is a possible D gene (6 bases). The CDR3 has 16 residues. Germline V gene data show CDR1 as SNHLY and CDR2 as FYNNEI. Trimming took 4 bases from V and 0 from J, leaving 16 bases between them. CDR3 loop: CASSGDRQVSSYEQYF. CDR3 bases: TGTGCCAGCAGTGGCGACCGACAGGTTAGCTCCTACGAGCAGTACTTC.

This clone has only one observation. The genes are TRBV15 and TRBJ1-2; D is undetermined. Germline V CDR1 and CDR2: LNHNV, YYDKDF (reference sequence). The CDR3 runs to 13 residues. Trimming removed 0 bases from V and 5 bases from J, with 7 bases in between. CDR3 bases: TGTGCCACCAGCAGAGACCTCAGTTATGGCTACACCTTC. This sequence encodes CATSRDLSYGYTF.

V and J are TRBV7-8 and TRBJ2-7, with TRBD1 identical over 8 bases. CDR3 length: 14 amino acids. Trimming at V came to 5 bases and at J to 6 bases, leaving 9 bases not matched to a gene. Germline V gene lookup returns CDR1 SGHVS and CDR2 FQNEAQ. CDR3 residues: CASSGYRGKGEQYF. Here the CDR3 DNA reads TGTGCCAGCAGCGGGTACAGGGGGAAGGGCGAGCAGTACTTC.

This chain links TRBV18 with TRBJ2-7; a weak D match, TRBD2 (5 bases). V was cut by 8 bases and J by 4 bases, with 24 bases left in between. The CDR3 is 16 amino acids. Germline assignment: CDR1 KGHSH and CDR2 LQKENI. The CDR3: CASRGSAPTIAYEQYF. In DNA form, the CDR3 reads TGTGCCAGCCGGGGTTCCGCTCCCACTATCGCTTACGAGCAGTACTTC.

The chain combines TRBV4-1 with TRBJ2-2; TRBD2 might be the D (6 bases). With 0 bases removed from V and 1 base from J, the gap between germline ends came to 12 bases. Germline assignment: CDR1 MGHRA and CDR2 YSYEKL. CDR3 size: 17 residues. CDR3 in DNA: TGCGCCAGCAGCCAAGATGCCATGCGGGAGAACACCGGGGAGCTGTTTTTT. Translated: CASSQDAMRENTGELFF.

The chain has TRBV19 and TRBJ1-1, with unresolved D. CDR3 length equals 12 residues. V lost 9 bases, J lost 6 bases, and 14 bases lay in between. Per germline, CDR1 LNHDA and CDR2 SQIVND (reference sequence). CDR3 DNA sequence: TGTGCCAGACTCGCCGGGTCAGCTGAAGCTTTCTTT. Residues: CARLAGSAEAFF. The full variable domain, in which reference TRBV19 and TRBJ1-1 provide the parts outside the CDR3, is DGGITQSPKYLFRKEGQNVTLSCEQNLNHDAMYWYRQDPGQGLRLIYYSQIVNDFQKGDIAEGYSVSREKKESFPLTVTSAQKNPTAFYLCARLAGSAEAFFGQGTRLTVV.

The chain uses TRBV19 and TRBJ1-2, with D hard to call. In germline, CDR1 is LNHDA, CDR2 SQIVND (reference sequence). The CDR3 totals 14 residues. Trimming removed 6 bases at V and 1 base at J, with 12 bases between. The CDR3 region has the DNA TGTGCCAGTAGCGGCCAACTAAATAACTATGGCTACACCTTC. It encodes CASSGQLNNYGYTF.